This TCR beta chain derives from a study of blood T cell repertoires in COVID-19. Study as a whole: Sites across the United States, Italy and Spain contributed samples from acute and convalescent COVID-19. T cells, B-cell-depleted T cells, or PBMCs provided the cDNA or gDNA that served as material.

CDR1 and CDR2 from the germline V gene are LNHDA and SQIVND (reference sequence). V shed 5 bases and J 0 bases; nucleotides not matched to a gene: 8. The CDR3 has 16 amino acids. Original methodology: Scientists estimated how many nucleated cells there were by amplifying reference gene primers. Method: immunoSEQ multiplex PCR; TCRdb's copy keeps in-frame clones and lacks some. The DNA gave D and trimming, while V, J and clone size come from that table. In the table there are 90,000 to 150,000 clones, around three quarters of which are singletons. This clone has more than one count but fewer than ten. The sample consisted of peripheral blood. This sequence originates from a woman older than 75 with acute or convalescent COVID-19. The V and J genes are TRBV19 and TRBJ1-2; 8 bases are a match to TRBD1. The DNA of the CDR3 is TGTGCCAGTAGTCCAAGGACAGGGCCAACTAACTATGGCTACACCTTC. As protein: CASSPRTGPTNYGYTF.